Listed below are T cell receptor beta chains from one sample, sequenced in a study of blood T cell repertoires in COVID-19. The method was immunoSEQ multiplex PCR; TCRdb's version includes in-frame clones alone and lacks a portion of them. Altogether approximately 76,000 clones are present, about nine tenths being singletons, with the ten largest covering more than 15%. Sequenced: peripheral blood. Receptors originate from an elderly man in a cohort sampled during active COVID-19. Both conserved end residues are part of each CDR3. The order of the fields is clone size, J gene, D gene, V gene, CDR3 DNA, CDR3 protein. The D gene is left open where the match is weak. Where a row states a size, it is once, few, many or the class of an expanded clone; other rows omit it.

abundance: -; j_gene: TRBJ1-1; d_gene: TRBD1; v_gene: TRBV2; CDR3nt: TGTGCCAGCACTTTTGACAGGGTAGGGGCTGAAGCTTTCTTT; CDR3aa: CASTFDRVGAEAFF
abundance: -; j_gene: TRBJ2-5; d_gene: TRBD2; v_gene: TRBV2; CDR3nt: TGTGCCAGCAGTTCCCAGCGGGGGTCCCAAGAGACCCAGTACTTC; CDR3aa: CASSSQRGSQETQYF
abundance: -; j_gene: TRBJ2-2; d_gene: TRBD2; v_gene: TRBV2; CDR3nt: TGTGCCAGCAGCCTAGCGGAAACCGGGGAGCTGTTTTTT; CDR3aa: CASSLAETGELFF
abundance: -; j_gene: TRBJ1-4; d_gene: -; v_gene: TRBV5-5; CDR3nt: TGTGCCAGCGCGCAGAGAACGGGGGGCGTTGAAAAACTGTTTTTT; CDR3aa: CASAQRTGGVEKLFF
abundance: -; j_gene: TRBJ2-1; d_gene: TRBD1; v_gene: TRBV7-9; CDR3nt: TGTGCCAGCAGCTCCAGACAGGGGCGATCCTACAATGAGCAGTTCTTC; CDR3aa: CASSSRQGRSYNEQFF
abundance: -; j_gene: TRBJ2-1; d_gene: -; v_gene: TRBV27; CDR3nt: TGTGCCAGCAGTTTAAGTAGCGGTGCCTACAATGAGCAGTTCTTC; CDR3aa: CASSLSSGAYNEQFF
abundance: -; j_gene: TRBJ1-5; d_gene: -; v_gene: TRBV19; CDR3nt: TGTGCCAGTAGTCCGCCAGGTCATCAGCCCCAGCATTTT; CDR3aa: CASSPPGHQPQHF
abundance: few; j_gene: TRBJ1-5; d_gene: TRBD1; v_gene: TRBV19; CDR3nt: TGTGCCAGTAGTCTACCCCAGGGGGCTTACGGTCAGCCCCAGCATTTT; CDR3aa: CASSLPQGAYGQPQHF
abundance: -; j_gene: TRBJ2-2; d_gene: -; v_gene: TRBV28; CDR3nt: TGTGCCAGCAAATTGGGGAGAAAGCAGACCGGGGAGCTGTTTTTT; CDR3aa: CASKLGRKQTGELFF
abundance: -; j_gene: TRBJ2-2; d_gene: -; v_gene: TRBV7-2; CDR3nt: TGTGCCAGCAGCTTAGGGGGCGGGGTGCCCGGGGAGCTGTTTTTT; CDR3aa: CASSLGGGVPGELFF
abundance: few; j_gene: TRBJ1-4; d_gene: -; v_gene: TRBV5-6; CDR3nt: TGTGCCAGCAGCGATTCAGGGGAAGGAATTGAAAAACTGTTTTTT; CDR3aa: CASSDSGEGIEKLFF
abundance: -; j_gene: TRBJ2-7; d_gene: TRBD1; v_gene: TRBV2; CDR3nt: TGTGCCAGCAACCTGGGACAGTACTACGAGCAGTACTTC; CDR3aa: CASNLGQYYEQYF
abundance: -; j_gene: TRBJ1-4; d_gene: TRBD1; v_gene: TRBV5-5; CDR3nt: TGTGCCAGCAGCCCGACGACAGGGTCAAATGAAAAACTGTTTTTT; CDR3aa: CASSPTTGSNEKLFF
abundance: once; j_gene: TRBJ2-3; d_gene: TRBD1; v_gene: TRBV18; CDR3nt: TGTGCCAGCTCAACAGGGGTCAGCACAGATACGCAGTATTTT; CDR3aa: CASSTGVSTDTQYF
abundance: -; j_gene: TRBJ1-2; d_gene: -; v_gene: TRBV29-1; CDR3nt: TGCAGCGTTGTCTTGGGCTCCTATGGCTACACCTTC; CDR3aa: CSVVLGSYGYTF
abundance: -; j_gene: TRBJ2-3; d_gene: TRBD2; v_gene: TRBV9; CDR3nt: TGTGCCAGCAGCGTCGGGACTAGCGGGGGAGGGGATACGCAGTATTTT; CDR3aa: CASSVGTSGGGDTQYF
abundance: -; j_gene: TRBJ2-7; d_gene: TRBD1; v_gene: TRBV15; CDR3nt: TGTGCCACCAGCAGGGAAACAACGGGACAGGGGTTGGCCTACGAGCAGTACTTC; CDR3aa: CATSRETTGQGLAYEQYF
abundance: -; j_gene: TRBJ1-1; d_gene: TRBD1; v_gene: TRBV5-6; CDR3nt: TGTGCCAGCAGCTATCGGCCTAGGACAGGTGAAGCTTTCTTT; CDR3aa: CASSYRPRTGEAFF
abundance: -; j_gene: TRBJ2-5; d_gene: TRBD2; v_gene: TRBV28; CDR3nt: TGTGCCAGCAGGGGTGGGGGTAGCGGGGGCAAAGAGACCCAGTACTTC; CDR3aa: CASRGGGSGGKETQYF
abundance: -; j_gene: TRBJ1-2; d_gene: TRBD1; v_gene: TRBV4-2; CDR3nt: TGTGCCAGCAGCCAAGCCCACGGACAGGGAACCTATGGCTACACCTTC; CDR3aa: CASSQAHGQGTYGYTF
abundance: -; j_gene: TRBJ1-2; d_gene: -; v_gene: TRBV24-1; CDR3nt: TGTGCCACCAGTGAGCGGGACCGTCCGGATGGCTACACCTTC; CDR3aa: CATSERDRPDGYTF
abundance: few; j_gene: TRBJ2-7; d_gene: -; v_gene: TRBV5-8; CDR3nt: TGTGCCAGCAGCGTACACAGGGTAATGTCCTACGAGCAGTACTTC; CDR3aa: CASSVHRVMSYEQYF
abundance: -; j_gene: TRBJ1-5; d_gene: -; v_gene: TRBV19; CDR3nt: TGTGCCAGTAGTATCGATGGGAGCGGCAATCAGCCCCAGCATTTT; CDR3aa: CASSIDGSGNQPQHF
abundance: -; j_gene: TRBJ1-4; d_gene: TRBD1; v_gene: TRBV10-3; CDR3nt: TGTGCCATCAGTGAGTCATCCAGGGGGGATGAAAAACTGTTTTTT; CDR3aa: CAISESSRGDEKLFF
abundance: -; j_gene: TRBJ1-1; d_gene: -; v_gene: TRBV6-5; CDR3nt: TGTGCCAGCAGCCAACAGGGTACTGAAGCTTTCTTT; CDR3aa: CASSQQGTEAFF
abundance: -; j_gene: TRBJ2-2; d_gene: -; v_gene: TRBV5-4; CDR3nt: TGTGCCAGCAGCTCCGGGACACAGGACACCGGGGAGCTGTTTTTT; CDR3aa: CASSSGTQDTGELFF
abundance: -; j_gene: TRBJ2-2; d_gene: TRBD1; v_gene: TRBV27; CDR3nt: TGTGCCCTCCGGGACAGGCGGACCGGGGAGCTGTTTTTT; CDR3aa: CALRDRRTGELFF